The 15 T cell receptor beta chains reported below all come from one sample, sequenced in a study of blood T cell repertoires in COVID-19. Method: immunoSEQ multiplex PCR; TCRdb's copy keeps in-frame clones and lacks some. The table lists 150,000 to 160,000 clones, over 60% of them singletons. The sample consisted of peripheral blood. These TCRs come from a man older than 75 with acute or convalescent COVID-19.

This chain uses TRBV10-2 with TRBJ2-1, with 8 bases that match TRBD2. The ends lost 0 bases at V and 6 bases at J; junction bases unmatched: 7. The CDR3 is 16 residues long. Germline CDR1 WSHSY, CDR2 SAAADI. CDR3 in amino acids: CASSESRGGLGNEQFF. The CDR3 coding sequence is TGCGCCAGCAGTGAGTCTCGGGGGGGCCTCGGCAATGAGCAGTTCTTC.

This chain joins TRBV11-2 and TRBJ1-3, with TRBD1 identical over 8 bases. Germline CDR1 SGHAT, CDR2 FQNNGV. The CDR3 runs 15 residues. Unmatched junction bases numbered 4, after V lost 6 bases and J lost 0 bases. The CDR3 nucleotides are TGTGCCAGCAGGACAGGGGCTAGCTCTGGAAACACCATATATTTT. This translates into CASRTGASSGNTIYF.

CDR3 loop: CASSQDSAGKGYTF. The DNA of the CDR3 is TGTGCCAGCAGCCAAGATTCAGCAGGGAAAGGCTACACCTTC. The chain joins TRBV3-1 (or the pseudogene TRBV3-2) to TRBJ1-2; TRBD1 might be the D (5 bases). The CDR3 has 14 residues. The V gene's germline CDR1 is LGHDT and CDR2 YNNKEL (reference sequence). With 0 bases removed from V and 8 bases from J, the gap between germline ends came to 13 bases.

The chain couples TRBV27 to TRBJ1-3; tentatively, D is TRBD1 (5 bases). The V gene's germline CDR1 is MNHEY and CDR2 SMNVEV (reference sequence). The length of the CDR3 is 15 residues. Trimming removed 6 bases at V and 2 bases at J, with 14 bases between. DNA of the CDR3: TGTGCCAGCAGACAGAACCAGGGAACTGGAAACACCATATATTTT. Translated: CASRQNQGTGNTIYF.

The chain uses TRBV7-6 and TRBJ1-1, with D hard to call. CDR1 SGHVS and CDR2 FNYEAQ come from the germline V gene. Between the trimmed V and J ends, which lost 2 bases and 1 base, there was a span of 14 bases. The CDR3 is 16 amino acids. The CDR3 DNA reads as TGTGCCAGCAGCTTAACTGGTCCTAGCACGAACACTGAAGCTTTCTTT. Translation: CASSLTGPSTNTEAFF.

DNA of the CDR3: TGCGCCAGCAGCCAAAAGAAAGGGGTTCCGTCGGATACGCAGTATTTT. Translated: CASSQKKGVPSDTQYF. The chain has TRBV4-1 and TRBJ2-3; D might be TRBD1 (5 bases). Germline lookup yields CDR1 MGHRA and CDR2 YSYEKL. V was trimmed by 2 bases and J by 6 bases, leaving 18 bases between them. CDR3 size: 16 residues.

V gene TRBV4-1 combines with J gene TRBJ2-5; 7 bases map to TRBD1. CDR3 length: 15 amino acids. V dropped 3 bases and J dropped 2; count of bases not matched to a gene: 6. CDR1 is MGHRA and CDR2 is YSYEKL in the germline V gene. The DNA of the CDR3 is TGCGCCAGCAGCCACCCGGGACAGCATCAAGAGACCCAGTACTTC. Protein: CASSHPGQHQETQYF.

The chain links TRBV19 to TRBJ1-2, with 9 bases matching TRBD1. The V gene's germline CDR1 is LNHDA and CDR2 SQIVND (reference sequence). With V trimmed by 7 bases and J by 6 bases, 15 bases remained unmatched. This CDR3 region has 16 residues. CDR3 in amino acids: CASTDPGTGSMHGYTF. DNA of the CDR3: TGTGCCAGTACTGACCCCGGGACAGGGAGTATGCATGGCTACACCTTC. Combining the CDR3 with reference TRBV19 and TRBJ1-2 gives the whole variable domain DGGITQSPKYLFRKEGQNVTLSCEQNLNHDAMYWYRQDPGQGLRLIYYSQIVNDFQKGDIAEGYSVSREKKESFPLTVTSAQKNPTAFYLCASTDPGTGSMHGYTFGSGTRLTVV.

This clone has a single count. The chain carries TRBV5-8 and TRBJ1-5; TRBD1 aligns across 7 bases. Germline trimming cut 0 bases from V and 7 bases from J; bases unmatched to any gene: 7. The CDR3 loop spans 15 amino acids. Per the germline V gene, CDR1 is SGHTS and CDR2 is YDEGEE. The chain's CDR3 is CASSLGSRDRQPQHF. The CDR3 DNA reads TGTGCCAGCAGCTTGGGATCCAGGGACAGACAGCCCCAGCATTTT.

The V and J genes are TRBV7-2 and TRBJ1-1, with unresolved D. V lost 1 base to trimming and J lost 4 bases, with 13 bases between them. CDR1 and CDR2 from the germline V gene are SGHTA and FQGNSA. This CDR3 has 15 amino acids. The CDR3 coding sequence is TGTGCCAGCAGCTTAGGAGTGGCAGGTTCCACTGAAGCTTTCTTT. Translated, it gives CASSLGVAGSTEAFF.

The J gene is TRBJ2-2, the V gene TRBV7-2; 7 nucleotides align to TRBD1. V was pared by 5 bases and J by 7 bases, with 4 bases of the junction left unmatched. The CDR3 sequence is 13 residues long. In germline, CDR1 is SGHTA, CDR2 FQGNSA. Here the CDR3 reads CASSTQGSGELFF. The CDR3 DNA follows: TGTGCCAGCAGCACACAGGGGAGCGGGGAGCTGTTTTTT. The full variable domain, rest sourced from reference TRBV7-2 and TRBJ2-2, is GAGVSQSPSNKVTEKGKDVELRCDPISGHTALYWYRQSLGQGLEFLIYFQGNSAPDKSGLPSDRFSAERTGGSVSTLTIQRTQQEDSAVYLCASSTQGSGELFFGEGSRLTVL.

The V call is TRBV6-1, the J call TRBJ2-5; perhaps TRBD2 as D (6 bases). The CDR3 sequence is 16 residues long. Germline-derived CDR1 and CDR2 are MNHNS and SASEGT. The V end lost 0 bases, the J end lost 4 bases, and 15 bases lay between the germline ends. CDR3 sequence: CASSEARDRRVETQYF. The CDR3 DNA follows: TGTGCCAGCAGTGAAGCGCGGGACCGGCGGGTAGAGACCCAGTACTTC.

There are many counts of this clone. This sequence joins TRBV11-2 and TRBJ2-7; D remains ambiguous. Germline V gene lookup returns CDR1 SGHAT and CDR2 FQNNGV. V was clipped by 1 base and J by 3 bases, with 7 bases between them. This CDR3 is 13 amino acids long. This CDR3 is CASSLVVGYEQYV. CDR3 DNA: TGTGCCAGCAGCTTAGTCGTCGGCTACGAGCAGTACGTC.

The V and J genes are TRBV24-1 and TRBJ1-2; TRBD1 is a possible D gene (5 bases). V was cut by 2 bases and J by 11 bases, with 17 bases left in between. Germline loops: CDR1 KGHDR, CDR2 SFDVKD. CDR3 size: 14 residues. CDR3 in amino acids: CATSDSAGGGRYTF. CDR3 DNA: TGTGCCACCAGTGATTCCGCCGGGGGGGGAAGATACACCTTC.

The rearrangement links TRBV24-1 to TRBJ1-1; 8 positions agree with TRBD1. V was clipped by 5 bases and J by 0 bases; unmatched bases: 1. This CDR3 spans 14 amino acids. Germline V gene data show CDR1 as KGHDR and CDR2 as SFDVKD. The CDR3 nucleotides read TGTGCCACCAGTGCAGGGGGCGTGAACACTGAAGCTTTCTTT. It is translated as CATSAGGVNTEAFF.